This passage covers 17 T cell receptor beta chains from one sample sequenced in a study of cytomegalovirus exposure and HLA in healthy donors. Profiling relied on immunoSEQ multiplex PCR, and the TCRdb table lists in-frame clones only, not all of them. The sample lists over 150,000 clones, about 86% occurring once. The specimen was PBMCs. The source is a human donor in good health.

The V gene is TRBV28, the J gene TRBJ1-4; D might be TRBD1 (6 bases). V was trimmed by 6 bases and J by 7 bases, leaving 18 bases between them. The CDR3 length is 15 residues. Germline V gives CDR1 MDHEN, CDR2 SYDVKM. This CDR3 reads CASSPNRDVGEKLFF. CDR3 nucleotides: TGTGCCAGCAGCCCGAACAGGGATGTGGGTGAAAAACTGTTTTTT. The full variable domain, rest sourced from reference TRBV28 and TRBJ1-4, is DVKVTQSSRYLVKRTGEKVFLECVQDMDHENMFWYRQDPGLGLRLIYFSYDVKMKEKGDIPEGYSVSREKKERFSLILESASTNQTSMYLCASSPNRDVGEKLFFGSGTQLSVL.

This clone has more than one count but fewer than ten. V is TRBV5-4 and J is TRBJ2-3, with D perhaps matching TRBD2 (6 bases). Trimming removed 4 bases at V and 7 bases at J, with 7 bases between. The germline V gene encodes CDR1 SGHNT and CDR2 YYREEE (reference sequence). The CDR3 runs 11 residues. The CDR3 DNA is TGTGCCAGCAGCCGGGGGAATACGCAGTATTTT. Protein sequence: CASSRGNTQYF. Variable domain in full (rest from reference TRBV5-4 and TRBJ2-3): ETGVTQSPTHLIKTRGQQVTLRCSSQSGHNTVSWYQQALGQGPQFIFQYYREEENGRGNFPPRFSGLQFPNYSSELNVNALELDDSALYLCASSRGNTQYFGPGTRLTVL.

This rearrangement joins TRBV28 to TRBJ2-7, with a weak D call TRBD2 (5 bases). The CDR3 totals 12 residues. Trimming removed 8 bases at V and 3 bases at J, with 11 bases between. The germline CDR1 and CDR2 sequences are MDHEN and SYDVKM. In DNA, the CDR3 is TGTGCCAGCCGAGACGGGGACTACGAGCAGTACTTC. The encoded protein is CASRDGDYEQYF.

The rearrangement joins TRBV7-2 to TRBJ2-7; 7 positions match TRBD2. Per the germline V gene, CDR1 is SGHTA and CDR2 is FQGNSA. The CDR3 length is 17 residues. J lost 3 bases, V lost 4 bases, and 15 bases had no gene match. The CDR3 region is CASSSTFGLEINYEQYF. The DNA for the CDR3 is TGTGCCAGCAGCTCCACGTTCGGACTAGAGATAAACTACGAGCAGTACTTC.

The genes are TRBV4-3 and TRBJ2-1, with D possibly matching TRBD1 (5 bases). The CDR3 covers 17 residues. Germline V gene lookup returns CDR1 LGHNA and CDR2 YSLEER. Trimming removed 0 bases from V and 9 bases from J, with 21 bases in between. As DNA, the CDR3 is TGCGCCAGCAGCCAAGATCTCACGAGTCAGGGATTAGGTGAGCAGTTCTTC. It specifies CASSQDLTSQGLGEQFF.

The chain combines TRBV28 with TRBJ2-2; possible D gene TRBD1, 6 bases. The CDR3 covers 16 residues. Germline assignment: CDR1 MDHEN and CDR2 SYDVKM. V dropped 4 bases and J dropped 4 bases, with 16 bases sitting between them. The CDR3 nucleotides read TGTGCCAGCAGTTACCCCAGGGGCCGGATCACCGGGGAGCTGTTTTTT. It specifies CASSYPRGRITGELFF.

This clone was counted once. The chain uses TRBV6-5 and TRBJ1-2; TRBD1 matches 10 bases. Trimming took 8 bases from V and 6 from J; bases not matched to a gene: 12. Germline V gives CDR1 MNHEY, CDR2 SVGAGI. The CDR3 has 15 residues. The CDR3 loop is CASRQGAIGGNGYTF. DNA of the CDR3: TGTGCCAGCCGACAGGGGGCAATTGGCGGGAATGGCTACACCTTC.

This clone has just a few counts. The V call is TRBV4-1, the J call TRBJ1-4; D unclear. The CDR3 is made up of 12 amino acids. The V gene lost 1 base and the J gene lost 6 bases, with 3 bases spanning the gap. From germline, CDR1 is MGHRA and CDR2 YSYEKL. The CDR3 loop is CASSQAYEKLFF. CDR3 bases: TGCGCCAGCAGCCAAGCCTATGAAAAACTGTTTTTT.

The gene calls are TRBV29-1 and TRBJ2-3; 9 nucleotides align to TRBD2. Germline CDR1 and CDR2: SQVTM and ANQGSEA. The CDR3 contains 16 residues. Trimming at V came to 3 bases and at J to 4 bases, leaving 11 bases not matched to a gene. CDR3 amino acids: CSVDPRDSGSPDTQYF. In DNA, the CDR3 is TGCAGCGTTGACCCCCGAGATAGCGGGAGTCCAGATACGCAGTATTTT.

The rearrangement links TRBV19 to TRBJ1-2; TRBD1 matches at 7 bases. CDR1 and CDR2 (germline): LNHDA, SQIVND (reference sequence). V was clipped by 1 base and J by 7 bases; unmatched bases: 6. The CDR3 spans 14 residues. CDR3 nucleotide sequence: TGTGCCAGTAGTATAGGTCAGGGGGTGGCTGGCTACACCTTC. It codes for CASSIGQGVAGYTF.

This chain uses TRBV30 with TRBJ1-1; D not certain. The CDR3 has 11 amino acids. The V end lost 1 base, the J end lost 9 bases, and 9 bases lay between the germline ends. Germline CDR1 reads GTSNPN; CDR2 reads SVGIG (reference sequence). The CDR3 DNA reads TGTGCCTGGAGTGCACAGATTCAAGCTTTCTTT. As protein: CAWSAQIQAFF.

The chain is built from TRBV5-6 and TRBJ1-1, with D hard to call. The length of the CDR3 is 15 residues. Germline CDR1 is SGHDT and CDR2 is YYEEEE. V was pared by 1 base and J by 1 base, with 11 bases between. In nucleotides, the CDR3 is TGTGCCAGCAGCTTGTTGCACCAGGAGAACACTGAAGCTTTCTTT. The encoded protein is CASSLLHQENTEAFF.

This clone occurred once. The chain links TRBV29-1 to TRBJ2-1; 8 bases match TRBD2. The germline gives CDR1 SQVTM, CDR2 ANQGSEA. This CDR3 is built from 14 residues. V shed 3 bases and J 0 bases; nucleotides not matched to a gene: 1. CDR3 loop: CSVDTSGSYNEQFF. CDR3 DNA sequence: TGCAGCGTTGATACTAGCGGCTCCTACAATGAGCAGTTCTTC.

CDR3 protein: CASSLEGAGVNTEAFF. The CDR3, as DNA: TGTGCCAGCAGCTTAGAGGGAGCAGGAGTGAACACTGAAGCTTTCTTT. The J gene is TRBJ1-1, the V gene TRBV7-8; D unclear. This CDR3 comprises 16 residues. Looked up from germline, CDR1 is SGHVS and CDR2 is FQNEAQ. V shed 1 base and J shed 0 bases, with 12 bases lying between them.

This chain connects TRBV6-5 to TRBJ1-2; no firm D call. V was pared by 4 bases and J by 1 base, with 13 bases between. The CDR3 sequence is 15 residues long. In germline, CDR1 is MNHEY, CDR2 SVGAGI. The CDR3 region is CASSSPGRVNYGYTF. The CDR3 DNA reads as TGTGCCAGCAGTTCCCCGGGGAGGGTTAACTATGGCTACACCTTC.

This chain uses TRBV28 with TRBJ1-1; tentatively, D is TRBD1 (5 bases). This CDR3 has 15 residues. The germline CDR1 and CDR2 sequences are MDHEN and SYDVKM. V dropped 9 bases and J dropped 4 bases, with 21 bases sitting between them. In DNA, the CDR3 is TGTGCCAGTACATTTATGGGGGGAAGCGGCACTGAAGCTTTCTTT. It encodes CASTFMGGSGTEAFF.

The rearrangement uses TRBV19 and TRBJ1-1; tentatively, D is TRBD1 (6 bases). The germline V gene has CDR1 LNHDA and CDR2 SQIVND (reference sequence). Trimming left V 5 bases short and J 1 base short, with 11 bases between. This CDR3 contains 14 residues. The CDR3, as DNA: TGTGCCAGTAGTCGCGACAGGAAGAACACTGAAGCTTTCTTT. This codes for CASSRDRKNTEAFF.